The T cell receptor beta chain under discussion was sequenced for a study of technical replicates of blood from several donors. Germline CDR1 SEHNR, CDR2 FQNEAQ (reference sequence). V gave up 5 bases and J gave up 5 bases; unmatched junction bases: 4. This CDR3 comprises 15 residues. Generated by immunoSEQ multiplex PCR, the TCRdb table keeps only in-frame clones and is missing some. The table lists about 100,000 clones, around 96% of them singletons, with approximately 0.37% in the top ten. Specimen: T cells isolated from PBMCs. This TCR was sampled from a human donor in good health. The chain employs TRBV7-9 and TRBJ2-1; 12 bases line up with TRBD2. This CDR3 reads CASSPTSGRHNEQFF. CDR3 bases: TGTGCCAGCAGCCCGACTAGCGGGAGACACAATGAGCAGTTCTTC.